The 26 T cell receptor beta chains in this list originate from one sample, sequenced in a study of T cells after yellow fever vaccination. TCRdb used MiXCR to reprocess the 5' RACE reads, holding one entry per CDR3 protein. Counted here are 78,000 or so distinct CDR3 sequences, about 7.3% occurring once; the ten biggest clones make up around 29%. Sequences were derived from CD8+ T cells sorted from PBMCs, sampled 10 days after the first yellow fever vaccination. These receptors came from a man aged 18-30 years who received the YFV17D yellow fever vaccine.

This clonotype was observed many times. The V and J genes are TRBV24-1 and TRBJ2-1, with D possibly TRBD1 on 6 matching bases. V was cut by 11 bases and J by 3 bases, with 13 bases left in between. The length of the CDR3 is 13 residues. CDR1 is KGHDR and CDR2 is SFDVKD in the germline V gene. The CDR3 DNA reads TGTGCCAGGGGGACACAAGTCTACAATGAGCAGTTCTTC. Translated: CARGTQVYNEQFF.

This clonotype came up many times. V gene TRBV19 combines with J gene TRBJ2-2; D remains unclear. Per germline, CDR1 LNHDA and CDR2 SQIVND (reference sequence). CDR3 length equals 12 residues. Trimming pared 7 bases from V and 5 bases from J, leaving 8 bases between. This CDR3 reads CASISWTGELFF. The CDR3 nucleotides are TGTGCCAGTATCTCTTGGACCGGGGAGCTGTTTTTT.

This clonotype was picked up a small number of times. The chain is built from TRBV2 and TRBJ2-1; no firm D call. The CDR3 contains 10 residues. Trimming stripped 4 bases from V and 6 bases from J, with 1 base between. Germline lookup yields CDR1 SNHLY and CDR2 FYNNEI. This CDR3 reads CASSVNEQFF. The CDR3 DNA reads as TGTGCCAGCAGTGTCAATGAGCAGTTCTTC. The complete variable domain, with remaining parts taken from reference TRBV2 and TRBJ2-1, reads EPEVTQTPSHQVTQMGQEVILRCVPISNHLYFYWYRQILGQKVEFLVSFYNNEISEKSEIFDDQFSVERPDGSNFTLKIRSTKLEDSAMYFCASSVNEQFFGPGTRLTVL.

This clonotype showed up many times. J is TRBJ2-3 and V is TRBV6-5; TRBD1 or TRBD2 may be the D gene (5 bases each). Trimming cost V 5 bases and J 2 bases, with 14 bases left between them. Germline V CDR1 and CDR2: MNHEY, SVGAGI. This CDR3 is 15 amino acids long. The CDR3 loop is CASSLSGTHTDTQYF. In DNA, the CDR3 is TGTGCCAGCAGTCTATCAGGGACCCACACAGATACGCAGTATTTT.

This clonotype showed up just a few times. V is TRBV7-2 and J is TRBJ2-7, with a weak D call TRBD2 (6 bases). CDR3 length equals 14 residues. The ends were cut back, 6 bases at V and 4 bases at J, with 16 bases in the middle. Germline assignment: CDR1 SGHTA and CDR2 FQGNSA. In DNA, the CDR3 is TGTGCCAGCAGTCTCGGGACTCCGGCTTACGAGCAGTACTTC. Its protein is CASSLGTPAYEQYF.

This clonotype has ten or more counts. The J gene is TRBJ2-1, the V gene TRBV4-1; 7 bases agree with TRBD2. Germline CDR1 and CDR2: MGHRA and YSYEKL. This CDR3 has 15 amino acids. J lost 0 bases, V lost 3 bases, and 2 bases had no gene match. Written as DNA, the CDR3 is TGCGCCAGCAGCCAGGGACTAACCTCCTACAATGAGCAGTTCTTC. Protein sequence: CASSQGLTSYNEQFF.

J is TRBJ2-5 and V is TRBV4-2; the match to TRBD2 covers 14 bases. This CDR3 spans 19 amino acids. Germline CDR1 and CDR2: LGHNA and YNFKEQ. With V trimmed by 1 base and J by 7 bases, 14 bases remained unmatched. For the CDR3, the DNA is TGTGCCAGCAGCCAAGTTCTCGGACTAGCGGGGGGCGGGGAGGGGACCCAGTACTTC. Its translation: CASSQVLGLAGGGEGTQYF.

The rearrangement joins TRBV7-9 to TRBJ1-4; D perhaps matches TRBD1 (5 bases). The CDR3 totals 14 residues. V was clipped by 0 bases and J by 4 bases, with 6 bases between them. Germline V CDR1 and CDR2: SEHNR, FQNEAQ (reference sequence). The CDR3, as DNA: TGTGCCAGCAGCTTAGCAGGGGATAATGAAAAACTGTTTTTT. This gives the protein CASSLAGDNEKLFF. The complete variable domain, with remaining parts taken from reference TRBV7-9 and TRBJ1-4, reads DTGVSQNPRHKITKRGQNVTFRCDPISEHNRLYWYRQTLGQGPEFLTYFQNEAQLEKSRLLSDRFSAERPKGSFSTLEIQRTEQGDSAMYLCASSLAGDNEKLFFGSGTQLSVL.

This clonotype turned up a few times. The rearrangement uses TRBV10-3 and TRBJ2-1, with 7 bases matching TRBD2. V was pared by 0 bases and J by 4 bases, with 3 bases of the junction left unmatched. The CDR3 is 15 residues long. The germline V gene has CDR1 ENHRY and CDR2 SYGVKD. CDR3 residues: CAISESKRGYNEQFF. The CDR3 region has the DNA TGTGCCATCAGTGAGTCCAAGCGGGGATACAATGAGCAGTTCTTC.

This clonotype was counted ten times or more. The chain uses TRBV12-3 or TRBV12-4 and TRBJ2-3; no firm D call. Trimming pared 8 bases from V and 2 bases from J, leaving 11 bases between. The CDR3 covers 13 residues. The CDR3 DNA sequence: TGTGCCAGCCTAGAGGTGAACACAGATACGCAGTATTTT. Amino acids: CASLEVNTDTQYF.

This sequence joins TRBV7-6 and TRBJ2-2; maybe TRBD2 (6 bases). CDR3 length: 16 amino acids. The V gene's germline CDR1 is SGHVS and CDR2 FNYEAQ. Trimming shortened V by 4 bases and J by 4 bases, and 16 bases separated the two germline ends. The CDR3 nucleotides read TGTGCCAGCAGCTCACAAGGCGGGACTTTCACCGGGGAGCTGTTTTTT. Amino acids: CASSSQGGTFTGELFF.

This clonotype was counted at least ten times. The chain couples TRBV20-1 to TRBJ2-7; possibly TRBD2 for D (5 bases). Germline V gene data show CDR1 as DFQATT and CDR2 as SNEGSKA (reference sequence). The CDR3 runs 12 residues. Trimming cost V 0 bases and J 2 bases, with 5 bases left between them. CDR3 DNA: TGCAGTGCTAGAGAGGAGGCCTACGAGCAGTACTTC. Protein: CSAREEAYEQYF.

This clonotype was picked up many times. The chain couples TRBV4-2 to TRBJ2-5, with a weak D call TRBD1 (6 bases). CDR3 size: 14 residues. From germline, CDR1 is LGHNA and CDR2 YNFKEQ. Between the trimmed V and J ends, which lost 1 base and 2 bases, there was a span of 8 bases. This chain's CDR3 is CASSQGTAQETQYF. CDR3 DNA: TGTGCCAGCAGCCAAGGGACAGCACAAGAGACCCAGTACTTC.

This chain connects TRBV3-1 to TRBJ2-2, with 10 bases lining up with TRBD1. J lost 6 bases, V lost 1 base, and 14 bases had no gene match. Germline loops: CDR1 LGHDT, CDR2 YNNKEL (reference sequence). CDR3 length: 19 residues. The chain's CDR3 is CASSQGLVSDRGLPGELFF. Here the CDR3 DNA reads TGTGCCAGCAGCCAAGGTCTTGTAAGTGACAGGGGGCTCCCCGGGGAGCTGTTTTTT.

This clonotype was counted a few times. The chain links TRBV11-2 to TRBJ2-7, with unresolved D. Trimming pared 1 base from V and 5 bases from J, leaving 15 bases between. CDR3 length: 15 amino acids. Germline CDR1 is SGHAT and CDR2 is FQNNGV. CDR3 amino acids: CASSLVAARVHEQYF. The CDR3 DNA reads TGTGCCAGCAGCTTAGTAGCCGCCAGAGTCCACGAGCAGTACTTC.

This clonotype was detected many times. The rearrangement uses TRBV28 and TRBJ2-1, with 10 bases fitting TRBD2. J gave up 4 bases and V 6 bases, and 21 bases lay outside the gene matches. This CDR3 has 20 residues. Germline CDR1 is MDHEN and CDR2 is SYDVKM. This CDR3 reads CASSKNLVAGGLYLYNEQFF. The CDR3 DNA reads TGTGCCAGCAGCAAAAACCTGGTAGCGGGGGGACTTTATTTATACAATGAGCAGTTCTTC.

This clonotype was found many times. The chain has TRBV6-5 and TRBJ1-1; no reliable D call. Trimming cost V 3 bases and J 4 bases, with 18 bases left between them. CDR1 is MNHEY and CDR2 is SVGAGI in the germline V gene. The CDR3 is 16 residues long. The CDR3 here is CASSYKPGPGGTEAFF. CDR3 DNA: TGTGCCAGCAGTTATAAACCTGGTCCGGGTGGCACTGAAGCTTTCTTT.

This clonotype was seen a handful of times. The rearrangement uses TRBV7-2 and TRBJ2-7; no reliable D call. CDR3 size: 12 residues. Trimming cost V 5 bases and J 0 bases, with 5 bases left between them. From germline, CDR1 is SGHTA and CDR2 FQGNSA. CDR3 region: CASSASSYEQYF. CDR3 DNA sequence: TGTGCCAGCAGCGCCTCCTCCTACGAGCAGTACTTC.

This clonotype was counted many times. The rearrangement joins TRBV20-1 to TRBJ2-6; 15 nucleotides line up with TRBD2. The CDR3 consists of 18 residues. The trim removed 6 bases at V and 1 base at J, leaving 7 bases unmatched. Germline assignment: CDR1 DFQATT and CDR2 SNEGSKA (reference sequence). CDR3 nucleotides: TGCAGTGCGCGGGGACTAGCGGGGGGACCGTCTGGGGCCAACGTCCTGACTTTC. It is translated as CSARGLAGGPSGANVLTF.

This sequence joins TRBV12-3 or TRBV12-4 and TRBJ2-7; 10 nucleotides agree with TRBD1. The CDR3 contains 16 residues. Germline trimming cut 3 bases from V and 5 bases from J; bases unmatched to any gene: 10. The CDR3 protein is CASSLGQGPVVHEQYF. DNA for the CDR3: TGTGCCAGCAGTTTGGGACAGGGGCCCGTCGTCCACGAGCAGTACTTC.

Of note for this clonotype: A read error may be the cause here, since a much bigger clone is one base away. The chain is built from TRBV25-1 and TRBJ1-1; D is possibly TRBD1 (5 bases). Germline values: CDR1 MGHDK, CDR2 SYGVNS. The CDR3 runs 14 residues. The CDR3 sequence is CASSGQSLNTGAFF. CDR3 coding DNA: TGTGCCAGCAGTGGACAGAGCTTGAACACTGGAGCTTTCTTT.

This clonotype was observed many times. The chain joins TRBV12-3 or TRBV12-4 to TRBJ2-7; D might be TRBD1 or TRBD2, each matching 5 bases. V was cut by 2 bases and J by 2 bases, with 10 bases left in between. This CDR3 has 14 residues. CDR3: CASSLRDGPYEQYF. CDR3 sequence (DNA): TGTGCCAGCAGTTTAAGGGACGGTCCCTACGAGCAGTACTTC.

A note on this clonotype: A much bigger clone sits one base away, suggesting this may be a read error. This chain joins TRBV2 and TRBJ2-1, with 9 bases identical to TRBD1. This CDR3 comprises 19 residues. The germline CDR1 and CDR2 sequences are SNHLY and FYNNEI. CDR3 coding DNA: TGTGCCTGCAGTCCAGGGACAGGGCGTAGCGGATTATTAACCAATGAGCAGTTCTTC. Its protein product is CACSPGTGRSGLLTNEQFF.

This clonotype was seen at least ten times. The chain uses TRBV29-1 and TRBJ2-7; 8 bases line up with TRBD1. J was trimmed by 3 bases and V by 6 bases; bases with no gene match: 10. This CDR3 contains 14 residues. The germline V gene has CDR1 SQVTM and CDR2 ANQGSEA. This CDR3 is CSVVGQGVFYEQYF. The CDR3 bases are TGCAGCGTCGTTGGACAGGGAGTTTTCTACGAGCAGTACTTC.

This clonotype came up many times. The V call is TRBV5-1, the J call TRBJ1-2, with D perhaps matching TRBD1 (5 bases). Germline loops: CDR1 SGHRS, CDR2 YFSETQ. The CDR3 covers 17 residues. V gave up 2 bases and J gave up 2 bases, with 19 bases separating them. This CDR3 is CASSLTLALAGNYGYTF. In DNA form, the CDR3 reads TGCGCCAGCAGCTTAACCCTAGCTTTGGCAGGGAACTATGGCTACACCTTC.

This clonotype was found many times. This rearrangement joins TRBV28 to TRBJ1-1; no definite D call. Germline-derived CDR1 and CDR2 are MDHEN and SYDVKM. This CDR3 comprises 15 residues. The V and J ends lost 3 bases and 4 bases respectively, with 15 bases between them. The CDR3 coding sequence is TGTGCCAGCAGTTTCGGGGTTGGGATGGGCACTGAAGCTTTCTTT. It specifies CASSFGVGMGTEAFF. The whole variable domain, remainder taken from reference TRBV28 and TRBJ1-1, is DVKVTQSSRYLVKRTGEKVFLECVQDMDHENMFWYRQDPGLGLRLIYFSYDVKMKEKGDIPEGYSVSREKKERFSLILESASTNQTSMYLCASSFGVGMGTEAFFGQGTRLTVV.